Below, 7 T cell receptor beta chains from the same sample are listed, as sequenced in a study of blood T cell repertoires in COVID-19. The protocol was immunoSEQ multiplex PCR, while the TCRdb copy is restricted to in-frame clones and leaves out a portion. The sample includes around 150,000 clones, 80% of them seen just once. Sequences were obtained from peripheral blood. These receptors were collected from a woman in her fifties or sixties with acute or convalescent COVID-19.

The chain is built from TRBV27 and TRBJ1-5; D is perhaps TRBD1 (5 bases). The CDR3 length is 15 residues. The V and J ends lost 4 bases and 5 bases respectively, with 15 bases between them. The germline V gene has CDR1 MNHEY and CDR2 SMNVEV (reference sequence). The CDR3 coding sequence is TGTGCCAGCAGTTCCCGGGGGTTTCAGGATCAGCCCCAGCATTTT. It codes for CASSSRGFQDQPQHF.

The chain is built from TRBV25-1 and TRBJ1-2; D not resolved. This CDR3 region has 12 residues. CDR1 is MGHDK, CDR2 SYGVNS, per germline. V lost 5 bases to trimming and J lost 7 bases, with 11 bases between them. The CDR3 loop reads CASSYERLGYTF. The CDR3 nucleotides are TGTGCCAGCAGTTATGAGCGCCTTGGCTACACCTTC.

This clone was counted a few times. V gene TRBV30 combines with J gene TRBJ2-7; D not certain. This CDR3 region has 12 residues. Trimming shortened V by 4 bases and J by 7 bases, and 14 bases separated the two germline ends. Germline V gene lookup returns CDR1 GTSNPN and CDR2 SVGIG (reference sequence). The CDR3 DNA reads as TGTGCCTGGATGGGCCTCTCCAGAGAGCAGTACTTC. Encoded protein: CAWMGLSREQYF. Based on the CDR3 plus reference TRBV30 and TRBJ2-7, the full variable domain is SQTIHQWPATLVQPVGSPLSLECTVEGTSNPNLYWYRQAAGRGLQLLFYSVGIGQISSEVPQNLSASRPQDRQFILSSKKLLLSDSGFYLCAWMGLSREQYFGPGTRLTVT.

The V and J genes are TRBV28 and TRBJ2-3; 8 nucleotides line up with TRBD2. In germline, CDR1 is MDHEN, CDR2 SYDVKM. The CDR3 contains 14 residues. The J segment lost 4 bases and the V segment lost 3 bases, leaving 3 bases of the junction unmatched. CDR3: CASSFNSGADTQYF. The CDR3 DNA reads TGTGCCAGCAGTTTTAATAGCGGGGCAGATACGCAGTATTTT.

This clone was detected only a few times. The V and J genes are TRBV3-1 (or the pseudogene TRBV3-2) and TRBJ1-1; D gene unclear. Deletions cut 2 bases from V and 4 bases from J, with 8 bases between. The CDR3 has 13 amino acids. CDR1 is LGHDT, CDR2 YNNKEL, per germline (reference sequence). The CDR3 loop reads CASSQTRSTEAFF. CDR3 DNA: TGTGCCAGCAGCCAAACGAGATCCACTGAAGCTTTCTTT.

The chain combines TRBV4-1 with TRBJ1-4; 7 bases align to TRBD1. This CDR3 region has 15 residues. V dropped 4 bases and J dropped 3; count of bases not matched to a gene: 5. The germline CDR1 and CDR2 sequences are MGHRA and YSYEKL. CDR3 DNA: TGCGCCAGCAGCCGGGACAGTTACGCTAATGAAAAACTGTTTTTT. Amino acids: CASSRDSYANEKLFF.

V is TRBV7-8 and J is TRBJ2-3; TRBD1 agrees at 9 bases. V was clipped by 5 bases and J by 5 bases; unmatched bases: 8. Germline CDR1 reads SGHVS; CDR2 reads FQNEAQ. The CDR3 contains 15 residues. CDR3 in DNA: TGTGCCAGCAGCGGGCCGGGACAGGGCATAGATACGCAGTATTTT. Translated, it gives CASSGPGQGIDTQYF.